The 28 T cell receptor beta chains in this list originate from one sample, sequenced in a study of molecular identifiers for immune sequencing clone quantification. TCRdb reprocessed the PCR reads via MiXCR and lists one record per CDR3 protein. The sample has approximately 97,000 distinct CDR3 sequences, 24% seen once; the top ten hold approximately 0.91%. The material sequenced was naive CD8+ T cells from blood, with Jurkat cell RNA spiked in. Subset defined: FACS-sorted CD8+CD4-CCR7+CD45RA+ naive T cells. The receptors derive from a human donor in good health. Some libraries in this study had Jurkat cell RNA spiked in.

The chain joins TRBV20-1 to TRBJ2-3; TRBD1 aligns across 8 bases. In germline, CDR1 is DFQATT, CDR2 SNEGSKA (reference sequence). The CDR3 contains 15 residues. The V segment lost 6 bases and the J segment 4 bases; nucleotides outside the gene matches: 12. This CDR3 is CSAAGTGPSADTQYF. The CDR3 bases are TGCAGTGCCGCGGGGACAGGCCCTAGCGCAGATACGCAGTATTTT.

With regard to this clonotype: This may come from a read error, since a much larger clone is one base off. The CDR3 protein is CAISPPPGIGDTEAFF. DNA for the CDR3: TGTGCCATCAGCCCACCTCCAGGGATCGGGGACACTGAAGCTTTCTTT. V gene TRBV28 combines with J gene TRBJ1-1, with a tentative D call TRBD1 (5 bases). Germline CDR1 is MDHEN and CDR2 is SYDVKM. V shed 10 bases and J shed 3 bases, with 24 bases lying between them. This CDR3 comprises 16 residues.

This clonotype was observed a single time. This clone may be a read error of a much larger clone one base away. V is TRBV9 and J is TRBJ1-6; TRBD1 agrees at 9 bases. This CDR3 spans 15 amino acids. The V segment lost 4 bases and the J segment 8 bases; nucleotides outside the gene matches: 7. Germline V CDR1 and CDR2: SGDLS, YYNGEE. The CDR3 nucleotides are TGTGCCAGCAGCCGAAGGACAGGGGACGATTCACCCCTCCACTTT. Amino acids: CASSRRTGDDSPLHF.

This clonotype was found many times. The rearrangement links TRBV19 to TRBJ1-1, with a possible D match to TRBD1 (5 bases). V dropped 5 bases and J dropped 3 bases, with 10 bases sitting between them. Germline lookup yields CDR1 LNHDA and CDR2 SQIVND (reference sequence). This CDR3 is 13 amino acids long. The CDR3 reads CASSPWGYTEAFF. CDR3 sequence (DNA): TGTGCCAGTAGTCCCTGGGGGTACACTGAAGCTTTCTTT.

Points on this clonotype: A much larger clone differs from this one at a single base, so this may be a read error. The chain links TRBV30 to TRBJ2-7; 8 bases agree with TRBD1. This CDR3 has 15 amino acids. Germline CDR1 is GTSNPN and CDR2 is SVGIG (reference sequence). The V gene end was trimmed by 0 bases and the J gene end by 3 bases; junction bases not matched to a gene: 7. The CDR3 spells CAWSVSPTGVYEQYF. The CDR3 nucleotides are TGTGCCTGGAGTGTGTCCCCGACAGGGGTCTACGAGCAGTACTTC.

This clonotype came up a few times. The chain is built from TRBV7-9 and TRBJ2-5, with D possibly matching TRBD2 (6 bases). Germline V gene data show CDR1 as SEHNR and CDR2 as FQNEAQ (reference sequence). The CDR3 is made up of 15 amino acids. Trimming left V 2 bases short and J 1 base short, with 11 bases between. CDR3 nucleotide sequence: TGTGCCAGCAGCTTACTAGCGAGTCTCCAAGAGACCCAGTACTTC. It yields the protein CASSLLASLQETQYF.

This clonotype was found many times. The chain is built from TRBV27 and TRBJ1-1; 11 positions match TRBD1. Per the germline V gene, CDR1 is MNHEY and CDR2 is SMNVEV (reference sequence). V lost 6 bases, J lost 3 bases, and 3 bases stayed unmatched. CDR3 size: 14 residues. For the CDR3, the DNA is TGTGCCAGCAGGGGACAGGGGGTTCACACTGAAGCTTTCTTT. Translating gives CASRGQGVHTEAFF.

In the case of this clonotype: This may be a read error: a much more frequent sequence differs by one nucleotide. The CDR3 reads CASSYAATQYF. Here the CDR3 DNA reads TGTGCCAGCAGTTACGCGGCGACCCAGTACTTC. The chain has TRBV6-2 or TRBV6-3 and TRBJ2-5, with no clear D. Trimming removed 2 bases at V and 7 bases at J, with 5 bases between. The length of the CDR3 is 11 residues. Germline assignment: CDR1 MNHEY and CDR2 SVGEGT.

This clonotype has only a few counts. The chain links TRBV19 to TRBJ1-1, with D unresolved. Trimming removed 6 bases at V and 6 bases at J, with 8 bases between. Germline V gene lookup returns CDR1 LNHDA and CDR2 SQIVND (reference sequence). CDR3 length: 11 residues. Written as DNA, the CDR3 is TGTGCCAGTAGCCTATACCCTGAAGCTTTCTTT. Its translation: CASSLYPEAFF.

This clonotype appeared many times. This chain connects TRBV7-2 to TRBJ1-5; D unresolved. With 10 bases removed from V and 6 bases from J, the gap between germline ends came to 16 bases. Germline V gene lookup returns CDR1 SGHTA and CDR2 FQGNSA. The CDR3 sequence is 13 residues long. CDR3 sequence (DNA): TGTGCCACCTCAGCTTGGCCCAGTCAGCCCCAGCATTTT. This translates into CATSAWPSQPQHF.

This clonotype was detected ten times or more. The chain joins TRBV15 to TRBJ2-6; unclear D gene. Germline values: CDR1 LNHNV, CDR2 YYDKDF (reference sequence). The V gene lost 7 bases and the J gene lost 3 bases, with 4 bases spanning the gap. This CDR3 comprises 12 residues. CDR3 in amino acids: CATTDGANVLTF. The CDR3 nucleotides read TGTGCCACCACGGATGGGGCCAACGTCCTGACTTTC.

This clonotype showed up many times. The V gene is TRBV4-3, the J gene TRBJ2-7, with 8 bases aligning to TRBD1. The CDR3 is 15 amino acids. V shed 4 bases, J shed 0 bases, and the junction held 5 bases outside the gene matches. In germline, CDR1 is LGHNA, CDR2 YSLEER. The CDR3 nucleotides are TGCGCCAGCAGCCCGGGACAGGCGAGCTCCTACGAGCAGTACTTC. As protein: CASSPGQASSYEQYF.

This clonotype was counted many times. The CDR3 region has the DNA TGTGCCAGTAGTCCTGGGGACAGGGGTCGTCAGCCCCAGCATTTT. Translating it yields CASSPGDRGRQPQHF. The chain recombines TRBV19 with TRBJ1-5; 10 bases are shared with TRBD1. J gave up 6 bases and V 5 bases, and 7 bases lay outside the gene matches. This CDR3 has 15 residues. The germline gives CDR1 LNHDA, CDR2 SQIVND (reference sequence).

This clonotype was seen at least ten times. The J gene is TRBJ2-3, the V gene TRBV10-2; 8 bases are a match to TRBD1. CDR1 and CDR2 from the germline V gene are WSHSY and SAAADI. The CDR3 is 15 residues long. V shed 5 bases, J shed 2 bases, and the junction held 6 bases outside the gene matches. The CDR3, as DNA: TGCGCCAGCAGTTTCTACAGGGGGGACACAGATACGCAGTATTTT. Amino acid sequence: CASSFYRGDTDTQYF.

This clonotype was observed at least ten times. This chain links TRBV19 with TRBJ2-4; a weak D match, TRBD2 (6 bases). Trimming cost V 7 bases and J 1 base, with 14 bases left between them. Germline CDR1 is LNHDA and CDR2 is SQIVND (reference sequence). The CDR3 runs to 15 residues. This CDR3 is CASTTLGGAKNIQYF. In DNA, the CDR3 is TGTGCCAGTACCACTCTAGGAGGGGCCAAAAACATTCAGTACTTC.

The table lists this clonotype with a count of one. One junction end disagrees with the germline gene, perhaps due to a read error. The chain recombines TRBV29-1 with TRBJ1-1; no firm D call. The V gene's germline CDR1 is SQVTM and CDR2 ANQGSEA. The CDR3 runs to 13 residues. The CDR3: CSAGPGEKTEALF. The DNA for the CDR3 is TGCAGCGCTGGCCCCGGGGAGAAGACTGAAGCTCTCTTT.

This clonotype was seen at least ten times. The genes are TRBV7-2 and TRBJ2-7; D remains ambiguous. CDR3 length: 13 residues. Germline V gene lookup returns CDR1 SGHTA and CDR2 FQGNSA. V lost 3 bases, J lost 3 bases, and 9 bases lay in between. The CDR3 loop is CASSFSRLYEQYF. CDR3 sequence (DNA): TGTGCCAGCAGCTTTAGTCGCCTCTACGAGCAGTACTTC.

In regard to this clonotype: This may stem from a read error, because a much larger clone lies one nucleotide away. The chain employs TRBV27 and TRBJ2-7; 7 bases map to TRBD2. The germline CDR1 and CDR2 sequences are MNHEY and SMNVEV (reference sequence). This CDR3 is built from 15 residues. Losses at the gene ends were 8 bases for V and 0 bases for J; bases not matched to a gene: 10. CDR3 in DNA: TGTGCCAGCGGCACCCTAGCGGTGAGCTCCTACGAGCAGTACTTC. It encodes CASGTLAVSSYEQYF.

This clonotype occurred many times. The chain links TRBV29-1 to TRBJ2-1, with TRBD2 matching over 8 bases. J gave up 0 bases and V 7 bases, and 14 bases lay outside the gene matches. Germline CDR1 and CDR2: SQVTM and ANQGSEA. The CDR3 is 17 residues long. CDR3 bases: TGCAGCGCTGCGATAGAAGCGGGACTAGACTCCTACAATGAGCAGTTCTTC. It is translated as CSAAIEAGLDSYNEQFF.

Remarks on this clonotype: A much larger clone is a single base away; this may be a read error. The chain joins TRBV7-2 to TRBJ2-3, with 11 nucleotides matching TRBD2. CDR3 length: 16 amino acids. Trimming at V came to 5 bases and at J to 3 bases, leaving 7 bases not matched to a gene. CDR1 and CDR2 from the germline V gene are SGHTA and FQGNSA. The CDR3 loop is CASSITTSGVTDTQYF. CDR3 nucleotide sequence: TGTGCCAGCAGCATAACGACTAGCGGGGTTACAGATACGCAGTATTTT.

This clonotype was seen repeatedly, ten times or more. DNA of the CDR3: TGTGCCAGCAGTTACTGGGGTTCGGATACGCAGTATTTT. This encodes CASSYWGSDTQYF. This chain uses TRBV6-2 or TRBV6-3 with TRBJ2-3; D gene unclear. CDR1 is MNHEY, CDR2 SVGEGT, per germline. Trimming shortened V by 1 base and J by 6 bases, and 8 bases separated the two germline ends. This CDR3 spans 13 amino acids.

This clonotype has ten or more counts. This chain joins TRBV29-1 and TRBJ1-3, with a possible D match to TRBD1 (6 bases). Germline values: CDR1 SQVTM, CDR2 ANQGSEA. The CDR3 totals 13 residues. V lost 6 bases and J 4 bases, leaving 13 bases between the germline ends. Here the CDR3 reads CSVQGPFGNTIYF. CDR3 coding DNA: TGCAGCGTGCAGGGGCCATTCGGAAACACCATATATTTT. Full variable domain (rest looked up from reference TRBV29-1 and TRBJ1-3): SAVISQKPSRDICQRGTSLTIQCQVDSQVTMMFWYRQQPGQSLTLIATANQGSEATYESGFVIDKFPISRPNLTFSTLTVSNMSPEDSSIYLCSVQGPFGNTIYFGEGSWLTVV.

CDR3: CASSRQGIFGNEQFF. The CDR3 DNA reads as TGTGCCAGCAGCCGACAGGGGATATTTGGTAATGAGCAGTTCTTC. The chain couples TRBV3-1 to TRBJ2-1; 8 nucleotides align to TRBD1. Germline assignment: CDR1 LGHDT and CDR2 YNNKEL (reference sequence). This CDR3 has 15 residues. V trimming: 4 bases; J trimming: 7 bases; junction bases outside the gene matches: 9.

V gene TRBV6-6 combines with J gene TRBJ2-5; D is ambiguous. CDR1 is MNHNY, CDR2 SVGAGI, per germline (reference sequence). The CDR3 covers 14 residues. V was trimmed by 0 bases and J by 9 bases, leaving 14 bases between them. In DNA form, the CDR3 reads TGTGCCAGCAGTTACTCGGAAGGGTTCGAGCCCCAGTACTTC. Protein product: CASSYSEGFEPQYF.

This clonotype has a count of ten or more. The rearrangement uses TRBV4-3 and TRBJ2-6; 9 bases map to TRBD1. The CDR3 spans 20 residues. Germline assignment: CDR1 LGHNA and CDR2 YSLEER. Trimming cost V 3 bases and J 0 bases; bases outside gene matches: 12. The CDR3 DNA follows: TGCGCCAGCAGCCACGGTAGGGCCACAGGGGGCTTCTCTGGGGCCAACGTCCTGACTTTC. Amino acids: CASSHGRATGGFSGANVLTF.

Remarks on this clonotype: A much larger clone differs by one base, so this may be a read error. The chain employs TRBV29-1 and TRBJ1-1; D is possibly TRBD1 (6 bases). Germline values: CDR1 SQVTM, CDR2 ANQGSEA. Trimming removed 7 bases at V and 3 bases at J, with 18 bases between. There are 14 residues in the CDR3. The DNA of the CDR3 is TGCAGCGGGAACAGGGCCAGGATAGACACTGAAGCTTTCTTT. The encoded protein is CSGNRARIDTEAFF.

The table lists this clonotype with a count of one. Just one base apart from a much larger clone, this may be a read error. The rearrangement uses TRBV4-1 and TRBJ2-7; TRBD2 aligns across 7 bases. Looked up from germline, CDR1 is MGHRA and CDR2 is YSYEKL. This CDR3 has 15 residues. CDR3 DNA sequence: TGCGCCAGCAGCCAAGTTCTAGCGGAGTACTACGGGCAGTACTTC. Amino acids: CASSQVLAEYYGQYF.

This clonotype was detected once. A clone one base away is much larger, so this may be a read error. This chain links TRBV27 with TRBJ2-1; 7 nucleotides align to TRBD1. CDR1 and CDR2 (germline): MNHEY, SMNVEV (reference sequence). The CDR3 length is 13 residues. J was trimmed by 4 bases and V by 11 bases; bases with no gene match: 8. Here the CDR3 reads CARRTGDYNEQFF. CDR3 in DNA: TGTGCCCGCCGCACAGGGGATTACAATGAGCAGTTCTTC.